The clone carrying this TCR beta chain was recorded many times. The target antigen is unknown. The sample originates from a study of CD8 T cells in ankylosing spondylitis. Regarding the study as a whole: Disease-associated clonotypes exhibited CD8+ identity and were relatively infrequent in peripheral blood. A number of the motif variants had already been described in reactive arthritis synovial fluid and blood. Typical of ankylosing spondylitis blood, it appeared, was a TCR beta motif of under 10 highly homologous variants.

TCRdb redid the calling of the 5' RACE reads with MiXCR, one entry per CDR3 protein. The profile covers around 490,000 distinct CDR3 sequences, with approximately 5% appearing a single time and around 3.5% taken by the ten largest. The germline CDR1 and CDR2 sequences are LGHNA and YSLEER. The ends lost 4 bases at V and 4 bases at J; junction bases unmatched: 7. The length of the CDR3 is 15 residues. The chain has TRBV4-3 and TRBJ1-3, with 7 bases that match TRBD1. The sequencing input was blood, either unsorted or a sorted T cell fraction (not recorded which). This clonotype was sampled from a male donor with ankylosing spondylitis. The CDR3 DNA sequence: TGCGCCAGCAGCCCTGGACAGGTAGCAGGAAACACCATATATTTT. Its protein product is CASSPGQVAGNTIYF.